These T cell receptor beta chains were read from a single sample in a study of CD8 T cells in Susac syndrome. TCRdb passed the immunoSEQ multiplex PCR reads through MiXCR, listing each CDR3 protein once. The sample yields about 200,000 distinct CDR3 sequences, 91% seen once. Sequencing input: CD4+ T cells from PBMCs. These receptors originate from a human donor with Susac syndrome. CDR3s include the opening cysteine and the closing phenylalanine or tryptophan. Fields, in order: clone size, V gene, J gene, D gene, CDR3 protein, CDR3 DNA. D genes are given only for firm matches. The size of a clone is reported for some rows only, either as once, few or many, or as a class for expanded clones.

>NA|TRBV12-3/TRBV12-4|TRBJ2-5|TRBD2
CASSLGLAGVLETQYF
TGTGCCAGCAGTCTTGGACTAGCGGGAGTCCTAGAGACCCAGTACTTC
>NA|TRBV7-9|TRBJ1-2|NA
CASSLVGHSEESNYGYTF
TGTGCCAGCAGCTTAGTCGGACACTCAGAAGAGTCTAACTATGGCTACACCTTC
>NA|TRBV24-1|TRBJ2-1|TRBD1
CATSEPGQGKNNEQFF
TGTGCCACCAGTGAACCCGGACAGGGTAAAAACAATGAGCAGTTCTTC
>NA|TRBV6-5|TRBJ2-2|TRBD1
CASSSGQGVGTGELFF
TGTGCCAGCAGTTCGGGACAGGGAGTGGGCACCGGGGAGCTGTTTTTT
>once|TRBV7-3|TRBJ2-2|NA
CASSSPGNTGELFF
TGTGCCAGCAGCTCTCCGGGAAACACCGGGGAGCTGTTTTTT
>NA|TRBV20-1|TRBJ1-3|TRBD1
CSATGTGRSGNTIYF
TGCAGTGCCACTGGGACAGGGCGCTCCGGAAACACCATATATTTT
>once|TRBV12-3/TRBV12-4|TRBJ1-2|NA
CASFQNYGYTF
TGTGCCAGCTTCCAGAACTATGGCTACACCTTC
>once|TRBV20-1|TRBJ2-7|NA
CSAFRDGGYEQYF
TGCAGTGCCTTTAGGGACGGGGGCTACGAGCAGTACTTC
>NA|TRBV7-9|TRBJ2-1|NA
CASSVLADTYNEQFF
TGTGCCAGCAGCGTACTAGCCGACACCTACAATGAGCAGTTCTTC
>NA|TRBV5-1|TRBJ1-5|NA
CASSLTGLGNQPQHF
TGCGCCAGCAGCCTTACAGGGCTGGGCAATCAGCCCCAGCATTTT
>NA|TRBV30|TRBJ2-1|TRBD2
CAWSGLAAYNEQFF
TGTGCCTGGAGTGGACTAGCGGCCTACAATGAGCAGTTCTTC
>NA|TRBV23-1|TRBJ2-5|NA
CASSQSQKETQYF
TGCGCCAGCAGTCAATCGCAGAAAGAGACCCAGTACTTC
>NA|TRBV19|TRBJ1-2|TRBD1
CASSLRHRQGLTTYGYTF
TGTGCCAGTAGTTTGCGACATCGACAGGGGCTAACCACCTATGGCTACACCTTC
>NA|TRBV9|TRBJ2-3|NA
CASSPWQRTDTQYF
TGTGCCAGCAGCCCCTGGCAGCGCACAGATACGCAGTATTTT
>NA|TRBV4-1|TRBJ1-5|TRBD1
CASSLGIPGQVNQPQHF
TGCGCCAGCAGCCTGGGAATACCGGGACAGGTCAATCAGCCCCAGCATTTT
>NA|TRBV4-1|TRBJ2-3|NA
CASSQTPGTSTDTQYF
TGCGCCAGCAGCCAAACCCCGGGGACTAGCACAGATACGCAGTATTTT
>NA|TRBV7-7|TRBJ2-7|TRBD2
CASSPLTSGGRNEQYF
TGTGCTAGCAGCCCTCTGACTAGCGGGGGGAGAAACGAGCAGTACTTC
>NA|TRBV5-1|TRBJ2-7|NA
CASSLGSHQGEQYF
TGCGCCAGCAGCTTGGGATCTCACCAAGGCGAGCAGTACTTC
>once|TRBV4-1|TRBJ1-2|TRBD1
CASSRPRDRGHGYTF
TGCGCCAGCAGCCGACCAAGGGACAGGGGGCATGGCTACACCTTC
>NA|TRBV28|TRBJ2-1|NA
CASSQGNYNEQFF
TGTGCCAGCAGCCAAGGAAATTACAATGAGCAGTTCTTC
>once|TRBV5-4|TRBJ2-1|TRBD2
CASSPPISGTYNEQFF
TGTGCCAGCAGCCCCCCGATTAGCGGGACGTACAATGAGCAGTTCTTC
>once|TRBV6-2/TRBV6-3|TRBJ2-3|TRBD1
CASTQGAFTDTQYF
TGTGCCAGCACTCAGGGGGCCTTCACAGATACGCAGTATTTT
>NA|TRBV27|TRBJ2-3|NA
CASSRATTDTQYF
TGTGCCAGCAGCCGGGCCACCACAGATACGCAGTATTTT
>NA|TRBV2|TRBJ1-1|NA
CASTGQMNTEAFF
TGTGCCAGCACTGGACAGATGAACACTGAAGCTTTCTTT
>once|TRBV28|TRBJ2-1|TRBD1
CASSIPGQGFAMGQFF
TGTGCCAGCAGTATCCCGGGACAGGGGTTTGCAATGGGGCAGTTCTTC
>NA|TRBV25-1|TRBJ2-7|NA
CASSVKVGWAYEQYF
TGTGCCAGCAGTGTAAAGGTTGGGTGGGCCTACGAGCAGTACTTC
>NA|TRBV6-2/TRBV6-3|TRBJ2-2|TRBD2
CAGTSANTGELFF
TGTGCCGGGACTAGCGCGAACACCGGGGAGCTGTTTTTT
>NA|TRBV12-3/TRBV12-4|TRBJ1-2|NA
CASNLGGNGYTF
TGTGCCAGCAATTTAGGGGGGAATGGCTACACCTTC
>NA|TRBV6-5|TRBJ1-2|NA
CASSYGGTTYGYTF
TGTGCCAGCAGTTACGGCGGAACAACGTATGGCTACACCTTC
>NA|TRBV25-1|TRBJ2-7|NA
CATEGRLNSYEQYF
TGTGCCACGGAGGGAAGACTGAACTCCTACGAGCAGTACTTC
>NA|TRBV2|TRBJ2-4|NA
CASSEGPRQRLKNIQYF
TGTGCCAGCAGTGAAGGCCCGCGACAGAGACTCAAAAACATTCAGTACTTC